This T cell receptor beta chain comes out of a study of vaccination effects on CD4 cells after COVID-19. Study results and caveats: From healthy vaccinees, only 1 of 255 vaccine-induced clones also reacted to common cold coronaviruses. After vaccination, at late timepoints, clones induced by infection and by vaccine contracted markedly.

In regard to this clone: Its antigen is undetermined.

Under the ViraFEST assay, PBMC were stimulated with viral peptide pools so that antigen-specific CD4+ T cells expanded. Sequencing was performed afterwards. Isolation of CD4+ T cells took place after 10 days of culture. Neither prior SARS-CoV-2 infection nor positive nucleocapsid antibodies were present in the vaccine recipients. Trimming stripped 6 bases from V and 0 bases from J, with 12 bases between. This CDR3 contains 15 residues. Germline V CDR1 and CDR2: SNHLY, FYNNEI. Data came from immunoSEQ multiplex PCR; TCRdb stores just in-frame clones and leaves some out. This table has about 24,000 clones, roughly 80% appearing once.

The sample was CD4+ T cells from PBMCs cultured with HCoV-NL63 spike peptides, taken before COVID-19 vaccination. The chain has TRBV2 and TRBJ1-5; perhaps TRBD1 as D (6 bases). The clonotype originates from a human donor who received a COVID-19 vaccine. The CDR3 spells CASRRTDLSNQPQHF. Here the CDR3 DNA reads TGTGCCAGCAGAAGGACAGACCTTAGCAATCAGCCCCAGCATTTT. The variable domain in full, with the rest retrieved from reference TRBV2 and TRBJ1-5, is EPEVTQTPSHQVTQMGQEVILRCVPISNHLYFYWYRQILGQKVEFLVSFYNNEISEKSEIFDDQFSVERPDGSNFTLKIRSTKLEDSAMYFCASRRTDLSNQPQHFGDGTRLSIL.